This T cell receptor beta chain was found in a study of blood T cell repertoires in COVID-19. Study background: PBMCs, B-cell-depleted T cells, or T cells provided the cDNA or gDNA that made up the material.

After removal of 6 bases from V and 7 bases from J, the junction contained 14 bases not matched to a gene. Germline V gene sequence: CDR1 MDHEN, CDR2 SYDVKM. The CDR3 sequence is 16 residues long. In the authors' workflow: Estimation of nucleated cell counts relied on the amplification of reference gene primers. Assay used: immunoSEQ multiplex PCR; TCRdb lists only in-frame clones, some missing. The D gene and trimming were derived from the DNA, and the V and J assignments and clone size from that table. This repertoire shows approximately 240,000 clones, 80% to 90% found once; its top ten account for under 4.5%.

Source material: peripheral blood. The chain joins TRBV28 to TRBJ1-5, with TRBD1 matching over 8 bases. This clonotype was sampled from a man between 50 and 59 years old with acute or convalescent COVID-19. The DNA of the CDR3 is TGTGCCAGCAGGTCCGGGAGGCAGGGGGCCGGGCAGCCCCAGCATTTT. Its translation: CASRSGRQGAGQPQHF.